The 22 T cell receptor beta chains below all came from one sample that was sequenced in a study of cytomegalovirus exposure and HLA in healthy donors (dated by TCRdb to 2016 to 2017). The library was made by the immunoSEQ multiplex PCR assay. For the multiplex PCR, a mixture combining 60 forward primers for TCR Vbeta segments and 13 reverse primers for TCR Jbeta segments was used. The immuneACCESS repertoire file appears here via TCRdb, limited to in-frame rearrangements. These files lack a portion of the clones; in checked studies, under half of the deficit traces to unresolved V genes, and the cause of the others is not known. In all, the sample holds roughly 280,000 clones, and under 80% of those were seen once. The ten largest clonotypes hold around 2% of the sample. Sequenced material: PBMCs. These receptors all stem from a female donor in good health and CMV-seronegative.

This chain joins TRBV13 and TRBJ2-1; 9 nucleotides match TRBD2. Germline assignment: CDR1 PRHDT and CDR2 FYEKMQ (reference sequence). The CDR3 has 18 residues. The trim removed 6 bases at V and 4 bases at J, leaving 16 bases unmatched. CDR3 in amino acids: CASRWRGAGGPEYNEQFF. The CDR3 DNA is TGTGCCAGCAGGTGGCGGGGTGCGGGAGGGCCCGAGTACAATGAGCAGTTCTTC.

The V and J genes are TRBV19 and TRBJ2-7, with a tentative D call TRBD1 (5 bases). V lost 6 bases, J lost 2 bases, and 11 bases lay in between. Germline CDR1 and CDR2: LNHDA and SQIVND (reference sequence). The CDR3 loop spans 13 amino acids. Here the CDR3 reads CASRQTGAYEQYF. DNA for the CDR3: TGTGCCAGTAGACAAACAGGAGCCTACGAGCAGTACTTC.

The chain couples TRBV5-1 to TRBJ2-2; the D is unclear. The CDR3 runs 14 residues. Trimming left V 0 bases short and J 9 bases short, with 12 bases between. Germline assignment: CDR1 SGHRS and CDR2 YFSETQ. The CDR3 DNA is TGCGCCAGCAGCTTGGGCCCAGGTATAAGGGAGCTGTTTTTT. It codes for CASSLGPGIRELFF.

The chain is built from TRBV7-8 and TRBJ2-5; 10 bases match TRBD1. V trimming: 2 bases; J trimming: 6 bases; junction bases outside the gene matches: 12. This CDR3 region has 17 residues. In germline, CDR1 is SGHVS, CDR2 FQNEAQ. The CDR3, as DNA: TGTGCCAGCAGCTTATCCGGGACAGGGGCCCCTGATCAGACCCAGTACTTC. This codes for CASSLSGTGAPDQTQYF. Complete variable domain (other parts from reference TRBV7-8 and TRBJ2-5): GAGVSQSPRYKVAKRGQDVALRCDPISGHVSLFWYQQALGQGPEFLTYFQNEAQLDKSGLPSDRFFAERPEGSVSTLKIQRTQQEDSAVYLCASSLSGTGAPDQTQYFGPGTRLLVL.

This chain uses TRBV6-4 with TRBJ2-1; D possibly corresponds to TRBD1 (6 bases). CDR3 length: 14 amino acids. The germline V and J ends were trimmed by 3 bases and 6 bases, with 12 bases remaining between them. Germline CDR1 is MRHNA and CDR2 is SNTAGT. CDR3 amino acids: CASSEGSGANEQFF. The DNA for the CDR3 is TGTGCCAGCAGTGAAGGGTCAGGGGCCAATGAGCAGTTCTTC.

A word on this clone: This sample also contains other DNA sequences that code for the same CDR3. J is TRBJ2-1 and V is TRBV27; 12 bases are shared with TRBD2. J lost 4 bases, V lost 5 bases, and 0 bases had no gene match. Germline V gene lookup returns CDR1 MNHEY and CDR2 SMNVEV (reference sequence). The CDR3 runs 14 residues. The CDR3 sequence is CASSGLAGYNEQFF. CDR3 coding DNA: TGTGCCAGCAGTGGACTAGCGGGGTACAATGAGCAGTTCTTC.

The V call is TRBV6-5, the J call TRBJ2-7, with D tentatively TRBD2 (6 bases). The CDR3 totals 14 residues. CDR1 is MNHEY and CDR2 is SVGAGI in the germline V gene. V lost 6 bases to trimming and J lost 2 bases, with 14 bases between them. CDR3 in DNA: TGTGCCAGCAGCCTGGGAGGAGCAACCTACGAGCAGTACTTC. This translates into CASSLGGATYEQYF.

This chain links TRBV7-9 with TRBJ2-1, with 7 bases that match TRBD1. Germline CDR1 and CDR2: SEHNR and FQNEAQ (reference sequence). This CDR3 has 15 amino acids. V was pared by 2 bases and J by 7 bases, with 8 bases of the junction left unmatched. The CDR3 loop reads CASSLRTGGANEQFF. CDR3 nucleotides: TGTGCCAGCAGCTTAAGGACAGGTGGGGCTAATGAGCAGTTCTTC.

The rearrangement joins TRBV30 to TRBJ2-3, with D perhaps TRBD2 (6 bases). Germline V gene data show CDR1 as GTSNPN and CDR2 as SVGIG (reference sequence). Trimming took 5 bases from V and 2 from J, leaving 20 bases between them. The CDR3 contains 16 residues. The CDR3 DNA is TGTGCCTGGGTCGGAGATGCGGGGCAAGTCACAGATACGCAGTATTTT. Its translation: CAWVGDAGQVTDTQYF.

The chain recombines TRBV19 with TRBJ2-4, with D perhaps matching TRBD2 (5 bases). Germline V CDR1 and CDR2: LNHDA, SQIVND (reference sequence). Between the trimmed V and J ends, which lost 7 bases and 2 bases, there was a span of 12 bases. This CDR3 contains 14 residues. This CDR3 is CASTFAGTKNIQYF. The CDR3 coding sequence is TGTGCCAGTACCTTCGCGGGTACCAAAAACATTCAGTACTTC.

This clone was found a few times. This sequence joins TRBV2 and TRBJ1-5, with D hard to call. The germline V gene encodes CDR1 SNHLY and CDR2 FYNNEI. Deletions cut 1 base from V and 11 bases from J, with 15 bases between. This CDR3 has 14 amino acids. CDR3 nucleotides: TGTGCCAGCAGTGAAGAGGTCGCGGACTGGTCCCAGCATTTT. Translation gives CASSEEVADWSQHF.

The V call is TRBV5-4, the J call TRBJ2-1, with a weak D call TRBD1 (5 bases). This CDR3 is 15 amino acids long. The germline V gene encodes CDR1 SGHNT and CDR2 YYREEE (reference sequence). Trimming removed 0 bases at V and 7 bases at J, with 14 bases between. CDR3 DNA sequence: TGTGCCAGCAGCTTGGAGTTAGGGGCTAGAAATGAGCAGTTCTTC. This translates into CASSLELGARNEQFF. Combining the CDR3 with reference TRBV5-4 and TRBJ2-1 gives the whole variable domain ETGVTQSPTHLIKTRGQQVTLRCSSQSGHNTVSWYQQALGQGPQFIFQYYREEENGRGNFPPRFSGLQFPNYSSELNVNALELDDSALYLCASSLELGARNEQFFGPGTRLTVL.

The chain combines TRBV15 with TRBJ2-5; 8 bases are a match to TRBD2. After removal of 2 bases from V and 5 bases from J, the junction contained 4 bases not matched to a gene. This CDR3 contains 14 residues. CDR1 LNHNV and CDR2 YYDKDF come from the germline V gene (reference sequence). CDR3: CATSRWGGRETQYF. The CDR3 coding sequence is TGTGCCACCAGCAGATGGGGCGGGAGGGAGACCCAGTACTTC.

The chain recombines TRBV19 with TRBJ1-2, with 9 positions matching TRBD1. This CDR3 region has 12 residues. The trim removed 8 bases at V and 6 bases at J, leaving 4 bases unmatched. Germline loops: CDR1 LNHDA, CDR2 SQIVND (reference sequence). CDR3 amino acids: CASRDRDNGYTF. The CDR3 DNA is TGTGCCAGTCGGGACAGGGATAATGGCTACACCTTC. The entire variable domain, with the rest obtained from reference TRBV19 and TRBJ1-2, is as follows: DGGITQSPKYLFRKEGQNVTLSCEQNLNHDAMYWYRQDPGQGLRLIYYSQIVNDFQKGDIAEGYSVSREKKESFPLTVTSAQKNPTAFYLCASRDRDNGYTFGSGTRLTVV.

The chain uses TRBV27 and TRBJ1-1; maybe TRBD1 (6 bases). V was cut by 8 bases and J by 4 bases, with 14 bases left in between. Germline V lookup: CDR1 MNHEY, CDR2 SMNVEV (reference sequence). CDR3 size: 13 residues. This CDR3 reads CASCNREGTEAFF. The CDR3 bases are TGTGCCAGCTGCAACAGGGAAGGCACTGAAGCTTTCTTT.

This clone was recorded once. The chain links TRBV2 to TRBJ2-2; 9 bases align to TRBD2. J was trimmed by 5 bases and V by 6 bases; bases with no gene match: 4. The V gene's germline CDR1 is SNHLY and CDR2 FYNNEI. This CDR3 spans 14 amino acids. The CDR3 nucleotides are TGTGCCAGCAGGACTAGCGGAGGAACCGGGGAGCTGTTTTTT. Translating it yields CASRTSGGTGELFF.

Comment on this clone: A junction boundary mismatches the germline segment, possibly from a read error. The rearrangement joins TRBV7-9 to TRBJ2-7; tentatively, D is TRBD1 (5 bases). The CDR3 is 14 residues long. The V gene's germline CDR1 is SEHNR and CDR2 FQNEAQ (reference sequence). The CDR3 loop reads CSSSFGPGTYEQYF. The DNA for the CDR3 is TGTTCCAGCAGCTTCGGCCCAGGGACCTACGAGCAGTACTTC.

The CDR3 sequence: CASGDRGYSPLHF. DNA for the CDR3: TGTGCCAGTGGGGACAGGGGATATTCACCCCTCCACTTT. The chain is built from TRBV19 and TRBJ1-6; 10 bases are shared with TRBD1. V was pared by 8 bases and J by 8 bases, with 3 bases of the junction left unmatched. Germline V gene lookup returns CDR1 LNHDA and CDR2 SQIVND (reference sequence). The CDR3 is 13 residues long. The whole variable domain, remainder taken from reference TRBV19 and TRBJ1-6, is DGGITQSPKYLFRKEGQNVTLSCEQNLNHDAMYWYRQDPGQGLRLIYYSQIVNDFQKGDIAEGYSVSREKKESFPLTVTSAQKNPTAFYLCASGDRGYSPLHFGNGTRLTVT.

This chain joins TRBV6-5 and TRBJ2-7; 10 nucleotides align to TRBD2. The CDR3 contains 15 residues. Trimming cost V 2 bases and J 0 bases; bases outside gene matches: 1. Germline CDR1 and CDR2: MNHEY and SVGAGI. The CDR3 nucleotides are TGTGCCAGCAGTTACCGGACTAGCGGCTCCTACGAGCAGTACTTC. This sequence encodes CASSYRTSGSYEQYF.

In this sample, this clone turned up a few times. The chain couples TRBV2 to TRBJ1-5, with D perhaps matching TRBD1 (6 bases). The CDR3 runs to 17 residues. V was cut by 4 bases and J by 3 bases, with 19 bases left in between. Germline values: CDR1 SNHLY, CDR2 FYNNEI. The CDR3 DNA sequence: TGTGCCAGCAGTGCCGGACAGATAATCCCCAACAATCAGCCCCAGCATTTT. It codes for CASSAGQIIPNNQPQHF.

The rearrangement joins TRBV29-1 to TRBJ2-5, with a possible D match to TRBD1 (5 bases). Between the trimmed V and J ends, which lost 7 bases and 5 bases, there was a span of 11 bases. CDR3 length: 11 residues. CDR1 and CDR2 from the germline V gene are SQVTM and ANQGSEA. CDR3 protein: CSAGWGETQYF. The CDR3 DNA reads TGCAGCGCCGGGTGGGGCGAGACCCAGTACTTC. Full variable domain (missing parts from reference TRBV29-1 and TRBJ2-5): SAVISQKPSRDICQRGTSLTIQCQVDSQVTMMFWYRQQPGQSLTLIATANQGSEATYESGFVIDKFPISRPNLTFSTLTVSNMSPEDSSIYLCSAGWGETQYFGPGTRLLVL.

This chain links TRBV9 with TRBJ2-2; TRBD2 matches at 8 bases. Germline V gene data show CDR1 as SGDLS and CDR2 as YYNGEE. The CDR3 has 15 residues. V dropped 0 bases and J dropped 7; count of bases not matched to a gene: 5. The CDR3 here is CASSVVLAGHGELFF. The DNA of the CDR3 is TGTGCCAGCAGCGTAGTATTAGCGGGACACGGGGAGCTGTTTTTT. Based on the CDR3 plus reference TRBV9 and TRBJ2-2, the full variable domain is DSGVTQTPKHLITATGQRVTLRCSPRSGDLSVYWYQQSLDQGLQFLIQYYNGEERAKGNILERFSAQQFPDLHSELNLSSLELGDSALYFCASSVVLAGHGELFFGEGSRLTVL.